This passage covers 23 T cell receptor beta chains from one sample sequenced in a study of T cell responses to AZD1222 COVID-19 vaccine. The assay was immunoSEQ multiplex PCR, and TCRdb's table has in-frame clones only and misses some. The sample includes approximately 180,000 clones, roughly nine tenths of them seen just once. This specimen consisted of peripheral blood, obtained 28 days after the second dose of the MenACWY control vaccine. These receptor sequences come from an adult who received the MenACWY meningococcal vaccine as a control.

The J gene is TRBJ2-1, the V gene TRBV27; TRBD1 matches at 10 bases. This CDR3 is built from 14 residues. Germline CDR1 MNHEY, CDR2 SMNVEV (reference sequence). The ends lost 4 bases at V and 8 bases at J; junction bases unmatched: 5. This CDR3 reads CASSWGQGTYEQFF. Written as DNA, the CDR3 is TGTGCCAGCAGTTGGGGACAGGGGACCTATGAGCAGTTCTTC.

The V gene is TRBV11-2, the J gene TRBJ2-5; 7 nucleotides agree with TRBD2. Germline lookup yields CDR1 SGHAT and CDR2 FQNNGV. Trimming took 4 bases from V and 2 from J; bases not matched to a gene: 7. The CDR3 contains 15 residues. The chain's CDR3 is CASSSGGTTQETQYF. In DNA form, the CDR3 reads TGTGCCAGCAGCTCCGGGGGGACCACTCAAGAGACCCAGTACTTC.

This clone was seen a few times. The V gene is TRBV30, the J gene TRBJ1-1; 9 positions match TRBD1. Germline-derived CDR1 and CDR2 are GTSNPN and SVGIG (reference sequence). Losses at the gene ends were 3 bases for V and 4 bases for J; bases not matched to a gene: 9. The CDR3 contains 15 residues. The CDR3 region has the DNA TGTGCCTGGAGGGGAGGGGACAGGGAGGGCACTGAAGCTTTCTTT. Amino acids: CAWRGGDREGTEAFF. Filled out from reference TRBV30 and TRBJ1-1, the complete variable domain reads SQTIHQWPATLVQPVGSPLSLECTVEGTSNPNLYWYRQAAGRGLQLLFYSVGIGQISSEVPQNLSASRPQDRQFILSSKKLLLSDSGFYLCAWRGGDREGTEAFFGQGTRLTVV.

The genes are TRBV20-1 and TRBJ1-6, with D unclear. Trimming left V 1 base short and J 7 bases short, with 2 bases between. Germline V gene sequence: CDR1 DFQATT, CDR2 SNEGSKA (reference sequence). This CDR3 is 11 amino acids long. Here the CDR3 reads CSARGNSPLHF. The CDR3 coding sequence is TGCAGTGCTAGAGGGAATTCACCCCTCCACTTT.

This clone was seen only once. The V and J genes are TRBV11-3 and TRBJ1-3, with 9 positions matching TRBD1. Germline CDR1 is SGHNT and CDR2 is YENEEA. The CDR3 spans 14 residues. Trimming at V came to 3 bases and at J to 4 bases, leaving 1 base not matched to a gene. CDR3 coding DNA: TGTGCCAGCAGCTTGGACAGGGGCGGAAACACCATATATTTT. Amino acids: CASSLDRGGNTIYF.

This clone was counted once. The chain combines TRBV9 with TRBJ2-2, with TRBD2 matching 11 bases. Looked up from germline, CDR1 is SGDLS and CDR2 is YYNGEE. After removal of 2 bases from V and 0 bases from J, the junction contained 6 bases not matched to a gene. This CDR3 spans 18 amino acids. The CDR3 protein is CASSVLAGGLSNTGELFF. As DNA, the CDR3 is TGTGCCAGCAGCGTTCTAGCGGGAGGCCTCTCGAACACCGGGGAGCTGTTTTTT.

The chain links TRBV18 to TRBJ1-2, with D possibly matching TRBD1 (5 bases). This CDR3 has 17 amino acids. V lost 3 bases and J 2 bases, leaving 19 bases between the germline ends. Germline lookup yields CDR1 KGHSH and CDR2 LQKENI. CDR3 protein: CASSPDQGQGGNYGYTF. The CDR3 bases are TGTGCCAGCTCACCTGACCAGGGTCAGGGCGGGAACTATGGCTACACCTTC.

This chain links TRBV10-1 with TRBJ2-2; D assignment may be TRBD1 or TRBD2 (5 bases each). The V end was cut by 0 bases, the J end by 7 bases, with 9 bases between. Germline loops: CDR1 WNHNN, CDR2 SYGVQD (reference sequence). The CDR3 loop spans 14 amino acids. The CDR3 DNA reads as TGCGCCAGCAGTGAGTCGAGGGGTGACGGGGAGCTGTTTTTT. Encoded protein: CASSESRGDGELFF.

The rearrangement links TRBV2 to TRBJ2-3; D remains ambiguous. The germline CDR1 and CDR2 sequences are SNHLY and FYNNEI. V lost 2 bases to trimming and J lost 1 base, with 7 bases between them. The CDR3 sequence is 14 residues long. CDR3 region: CASSENRGTDTQYF. Written as DNA, the CDR3 is TGTGCCAGCAGTGAAAACCGCGGCACAGATACGCAGTATTTT. The full variable domain, rest sourced from reference TRBV2 and TRBJ2-3, is EPEVTQTPSHQVTQMGQEVILRCVPISNHLYFYWYRQILGQKVEFLVSFYNNEISEKSEIFDDQFSVERPDGSNFTLKIRSTKLEDSAMYFCASSENRGTDTQYFGPGTRLTVL.

The rearrangement joins TRBV5-8 to TRBJ1-2; TRBD1 agrees at 7 bases. V shed 4 bases and J 4 bases; nucleotides not matched to a gene: 4. Germline CDR1 SGHTS, CDR2 YDEGEE. This CDR3 is 13 amino acids long. This chain's CDR3 is CASSPGTVYGYTF. DNA for the CDR3: TGTGCCAGCAGCCCAGGGACAGTCTATGGCTACACCTTC.

The chain combines TRBV9 with TRBJ2-1; 16 nucleotides line up with TRBD2. After removal of 4 bases from V and 8 bases from J, the junction contained 12 bases not matched to a gene. Germline V gene data show CDR1 as SGDLS and CDR2 as YYNGEE. This CDR3 comprises 18 residues. CDR3 DNA sequence: TGTGCCAGCAGCAAAGAGGGACTAGCGGGGGGGCAGGGCGATGAGCAGTTCTTC. Translation gives CASSKEGLAGGQGDEQFF.

The gene calls are TRBV19 and TRBJ2-7, with 9 bases identical to TRBD2. The CDR3 totals 14 residues. CDR1 and CDR2 (germline): LNHDA, SQIVND (reference sequence). V lost 5 bases and J lost 3; bases outside the gene matches: 5. CDR3 in amino acids: CASSLTSGLYEQYF. The DNA of the CDR3 is TGTGCCAGTAGTCTGACTAGCGGCCTCTACGAGCAGTACTTC.

V and J are TRBV19 and TRBJ1-1, with D tentatively TRBD1 (5 bases). Looked up from germline, CDR1 is LNHDA and CDR2 is SQIVND (reference sequence). V lost 6 bases and J 0 bases, leaving 14 bases between the germline ends. CDR3 length equals 15 residues. The CDR3 nucleotides read TGTGCCAGTAGAACCGGGGGAGGAGTGAACACTGAAGCTTTCTTT. Translation gives CASRTGGGVNTEAFF.

V and J are TRBV19 and TRBJ2-5; D possibly corresponds to TRBD2 (6 bases). Trimming removed 5 bases from V and 4 bases from J, with 14 bases in between. This CDR3 has 14 amino acids. Germline-derived CDR1 and CDR2 are LNHDA and SQIVND (reference sequence). The chain's CDR3 is CASSLNQGGETQYF. In nucleotides, the CDR3 is TGTGCCAGTAGTCTCAATCAGGGAGGAGAGACCCAGTACTTC.

This clone occurred once. The chain is built from TRBV29-1 and TRBJ2-7; D possibly corresponds to TRBD2 (6 bases). Germline CDR1 reads SQVTM; CDR2 reads ANQGSEA. Trimming cost V 7 bases and J 6 bases, with 10 bases left between them. The CDR3 runs 10 residues. In DNA form, the CDR3 reads TGCAGCGCGGGGGAGGCCGAGCAGTACTTC. Its translation: CSAGEAEQYF.

V gene TRBV10-3 combines with J gene TRBJ1-5, with D maybe TRBD1 (5 bases). Germline loops: CDR1 ENHRY, CDR2 SYGVKD. The V and J ends lost 0 bases and 3 bases respectively, with 18 bases between them. The CDR3 length is 18 residues. The CDR3: CAISESDWGLVNNQPQHF. The CDR3 DNA is TGTGCCATCAGTGAGTCGGATTGGGGGTTAGTCAACAATCAGCCCCAGCATTTT.

V usage is TRBV6-5 and J usage is TRBJ2-7, with TRBD1 as a possible D gene (6 bases). The CDR3 extends over 15 amino acids. V was shortened by 2 bases and J by 3 bases, with 14 bases between the two germline ends. Germline lookup yields CDR1 MNHEY and CDR2 SVGAGI. The CDR3 region is CASSYTTGNIYEQYF. The CDR3, as DNA: TGTGCCAGCAGTTACACCACAGGGAACATCTACGAGCAGTACTTC.

The chain is built from TRBV24-1 and TRBJ2-2; possibly TRBD1 for D (6 bases). V dropped 2 bases and J dropped 3 bases, with 6 bases sitting between them. The length of the CDR3 is 14 residues. CDR1 KGHDR and CDR2 SFDVKD come from the germline V gene. CDR3 nucleotides: TGTGCCACCAGTGATTACAGGGACACCGGGGAGCTGTTTTTT. This translates into CATSDYRDTGELFF.

This sequence joins TRBV28 and TRBJ1-4, with D possibly TRBD1 on 5 matching bases. The CDR3 length is 13 residues. Germline-derived CDR1 and CDR2 are MDHEN and SYDVKM. Trimming stripped 8 bases from V and 4 bases from J, with 11 bases between. The CDR3 DNA reads as TGTGCCAGCGAATACAGGAATAATGAAAAACTGTTTTTT. Translated, it gives CASEYRNNEKLFF.

The V gene is TRBV7-3, the J gene TRBJ1-1; possible D gene TRBD1, 5 bases. The V and J ends lost 1 base and 3 bases respectively, with 18 bases between them. This CDR3 comprises 17 residues. Per the germline V gene, CDR1 is SGHTA and CDR2 is FQGTGA. CDR3 in DNA: TGTGCCAGCAGCTTAATTGGGGCGGCAGGGAGACACACTGAAGCTTTCTTT. Protein sequence: CASSLIGAAGRHTEAFF.

This clone was observed once. V gene TRBV10-2 combines with J gene TRBJ2-2; D is undetermined. Between the trimmed V and J ends, which lost 6 bases and 6 bases, there was a span of 11 bases. CDR3 size: 13 residues. Germline lookup yields CDR1 WSHSY and CDR2 SAAADI. CDR3 DNA sequence: TGCGCCAGCAGAGCCATGGAACCCGGGGAGCTGTTTTTT. This encodes CASRAMEPGELFF.

This chain connects TRBV19 to TRBJ2-5; no firm D call. Trimming took 5 bases from V and 2 from J, leaving 6 bases between them. This CDR3 has 12 amino acids. Germline lookup yields CDR1 LNHDA and CDR2 SQIVND (reference sequence). The CDR3 DNA follows: TGTGCCAGTAGTCGTGAACAAGAGACCCAGTACTTC. This encodes CASSREQETQYF.

The chain joins TRBV4-1 to TRBJ1-4, with a tentative D call TRBD1 (5 bases). Between the trimmed V and J ends, which lost 2 bases and 4 bases, there was a span of 11 bases. The germline gives CDR1 MGHRA, CDR2 YSYEKL. The CDR3 is 15 amino acids. The CDR3 DNA reads as TGCGCCAGCAGCCAACTACCGGGGGTTAATGAAAAACTGTTTTTT. Its protein product is CASSQLPGVNEKLFF.